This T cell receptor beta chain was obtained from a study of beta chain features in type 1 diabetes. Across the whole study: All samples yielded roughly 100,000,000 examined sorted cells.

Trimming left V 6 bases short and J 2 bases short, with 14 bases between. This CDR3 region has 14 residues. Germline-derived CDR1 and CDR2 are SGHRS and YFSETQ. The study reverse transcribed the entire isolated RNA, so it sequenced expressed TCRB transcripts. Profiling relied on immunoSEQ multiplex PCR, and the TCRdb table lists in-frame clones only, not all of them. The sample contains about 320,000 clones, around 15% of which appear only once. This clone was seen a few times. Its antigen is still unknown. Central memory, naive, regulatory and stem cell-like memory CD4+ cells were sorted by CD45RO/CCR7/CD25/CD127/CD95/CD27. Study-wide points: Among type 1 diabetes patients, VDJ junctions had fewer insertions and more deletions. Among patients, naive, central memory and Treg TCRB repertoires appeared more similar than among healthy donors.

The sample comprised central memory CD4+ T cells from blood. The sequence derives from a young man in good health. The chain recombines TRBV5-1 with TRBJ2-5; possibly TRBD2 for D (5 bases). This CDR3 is CASTLGDFQETQYF. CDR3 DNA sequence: TGCGCCAGCACACTAGGTGACTTTCAAGAGACCCAGTACTTC.